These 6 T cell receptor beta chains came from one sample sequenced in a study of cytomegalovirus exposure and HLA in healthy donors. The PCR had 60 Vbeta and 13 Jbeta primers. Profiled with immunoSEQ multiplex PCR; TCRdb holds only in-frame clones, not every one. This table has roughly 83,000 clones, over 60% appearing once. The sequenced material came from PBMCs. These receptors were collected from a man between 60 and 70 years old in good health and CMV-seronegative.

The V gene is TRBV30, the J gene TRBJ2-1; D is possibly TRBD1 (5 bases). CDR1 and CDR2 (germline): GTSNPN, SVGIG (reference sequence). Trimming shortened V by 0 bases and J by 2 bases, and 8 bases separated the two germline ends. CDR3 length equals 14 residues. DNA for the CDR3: TGTGCCTGGAGTGTAGGGGATCCCTACAATGAGCAGTTCTTC. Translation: CAWSVGDPYNEQFF.

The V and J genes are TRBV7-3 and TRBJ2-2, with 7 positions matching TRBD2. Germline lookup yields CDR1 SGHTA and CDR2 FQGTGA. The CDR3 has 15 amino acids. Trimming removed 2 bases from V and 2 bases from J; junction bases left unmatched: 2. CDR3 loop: CASSLGGLNTGELFF. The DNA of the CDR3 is TGTGCCAGCAGCTTAGGGGGACTAAACACCGGGGAGCTGTTTTTT.

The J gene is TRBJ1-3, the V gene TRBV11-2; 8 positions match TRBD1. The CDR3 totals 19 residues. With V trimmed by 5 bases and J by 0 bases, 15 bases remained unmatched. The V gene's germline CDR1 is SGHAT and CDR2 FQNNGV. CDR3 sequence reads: CASSPTPDWTGNSGNTIYF. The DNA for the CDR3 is TGTGCCAGCAGCCCCACTCCCGATTGGACAGGGAACTCTGGAAACACCATATATTTT.

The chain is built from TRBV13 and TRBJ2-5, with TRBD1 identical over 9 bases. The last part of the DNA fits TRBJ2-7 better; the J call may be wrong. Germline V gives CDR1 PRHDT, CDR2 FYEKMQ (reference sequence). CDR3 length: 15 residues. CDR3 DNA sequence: TGTGCCAGCAGCTCCCGGGACAGGGAGAGGTACGAGCAGTACTTC. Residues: CASSSRDRERYEQYF.

The CDR3: CAWRQSGRSTDTQYF. As DNA, the CDR3 is TGTGCCTGGAGGCAGAGCGGGAGAAGCACAGATACGCAGTATTTT. The genes are TRBV30 and TRBJ2-3, with 8 bases aligning to TRBD2. The ends lost 3 bases at V and 0 bases at J; junction bases unmatched: 5. CDR1 and CDR2 from the germline V gene are GTSNPN and SVGIG (reference sequence). The CDR3 contains 15 residues.

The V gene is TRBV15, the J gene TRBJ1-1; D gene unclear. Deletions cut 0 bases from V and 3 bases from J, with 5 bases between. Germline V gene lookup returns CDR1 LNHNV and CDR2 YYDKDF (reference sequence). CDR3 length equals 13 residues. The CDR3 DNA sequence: TGTGCCACCAGCAGAGATCCATACACTGAAGCTTTCTTT. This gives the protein CATSRDPYTEAFF. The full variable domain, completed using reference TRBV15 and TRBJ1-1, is DAMVIQNPRYQVTQFGKPVTLSCSQTLNHNVMYWYQQKSSQAPKLLFHYYDKDFNNEADTPDNFQSRRPNTSFCFLDIRSPGLGDTAMYLCATSRDPYTEAFFGQGTRLTVV.